This entry lists 13 T cell receptor beta chains sequenced from one sample in a study of blood T cell repertoires in COVID-19 (dated by TCRdb to the early 2020s). The protocol used for the library was the immunoSEQ multiplex PCR assay. Entries here come from immuneACCESS through TCRdb and include only in-frame sequences with V and J called. Some clones fail to appear in such tables; in the studies checked, an unresolved V gene covers under half of the shortfall, and the cause of the remainder is unknown. The sample contains 65,000 or so clones, approximately 80% of them found a single time. The top ten clones comprise about 3.2% of the sample. Material: peripheral blood. These receptors came from a man in his fifties or sixties with acute or convalescent COVID-19.

This clone was seen only a few times. The V and J genes are TRBV13 and TRBJ1-1; TRBD1 might be the D (6 bases). Deletions cut 7 bases from V and 1 base from J, with 19 bases between. The CDR3 spans 16 residues. CDR1 and CDR2 (germline): PRHDT, FYEKMQ (reference sequence). The CDR3 sequence: CASTLRGLGSNTEAFF. In nucleotides, the CDR3 is TGTGCCAGCACTCTCAGGGGATTGGGTTCGAACACTGAAGCTTTCTTT.

The rearrangement links TRBV30 to TRBJ1-2; 7 bases align to TRBD1. Per the germline V gene, CDR1 is GTSNPN and CDR2 is SVGIG (reference sequence). CDR3 length: 14 amino acids. V lost 7 bases to trimming and J lost 5 bases; unmatched junction nucleotides: 13. The chain's CDR3 is CASSPGGRMYGYTF. In nucleotides, the CDR3 is TGTGCCTCCTCACCAGGGGGACGGATGTATGGCTACACCTTC.

The V call is TRBV30, the J call TRBJ2-7, with 9 bases aligning to TRBD1. V was pared by 0 bases and J by 0 bases, with 9 bases of the junction left unmatched. Germline V lookup: CDR1 GTSNPN, CDR2 SVGIG (reference sequence). The CDR3 is 17 amino acids. The CDR3 bases are TGTGCCTGGAGTGTACAAGTAGGGACAGGGTCCTCCTACGAGCAGTACTTC. Amino acids: CAWSVQVGTGSSYEQYF.

V and J are TRBV9 and TRBJ1-4; TRBD1 aligns across 8 bases. CDR1 is SGDLS, CDR2 YYNGEE, per germline. The CDR3 extends over 17 amino acids. Trimming cost V 4 bases and J 4 bases; bases outside gene matches: 12. CDR3 loop: CASSPEAQGAFNEKLFF. The CDR3 DNA reads TGTGCCAGCAGCCCGGAGGCGCAGGGGGCGTTTAATGAAAAACTGTTTTTT.

The chain carries TRBV11-2 and TRBJ1-5; no clear D. The ends were cut back, 0 bases at V and 5 bases at J, with 5 bases in the middle. CDR3 length: 13 residues. Germline CDR1 SGHAT, CDR2 FQNNGV. The CDR3 is CASSLERDQPQHF. The CDR3 DNA follows: TGTGCCAGCAGCTTAGAGCGGGATCAGCCCCAGCATTTT.

The gene calls are TRBV4-2 and TRBJ2-7; D gene uncertain. Trimming shortened V by 0 bases and J by 2 bases, and 11 bases separated the two germline ends. Germline-derived CDR1 and CDR2 are LGHNA and YNFKEQ. The CDR3 extends over 15 amino acids. The CDR3 is CASSQDLGGAYEQYF. For the CDR3, the DNA is TGTGCCAGCAGCCAAGATCTAGGCGGTGCCTACGAGCAGTACTTC.

This sequence joins TRBV7-3 and TRBJ1-3, with a possible D match to TRBD1 (5 bases). The CDR3 is made up of 16 amino acids. The V and J ends lost 5 bases and 4 bases respectively, with 18 bases between them. CDR1 and CDR2 from the germline V gene are SGHTA and FQGTGA. The CDR3 spells CASSDGGPQPGNTIYF. As DNA, the CDR3 is TGTGCCAGCAGCGACGGGGGTCCCCAACCCGGAAACACCATATATTTT.

Only one count was recorded for this clone. The junction and the germline gene differ at one end; a read error may be behind it. J is TRBJ2-7 and V is TRBV7-7; TRBD1 agrees at 7 bases. Germline V lookup: CDR1 SSHAT, CDR2 FNYEAQ (reference sequence). CDR3 size: 13 residues. The CDR3 sequence is CASSSQGSYEQYF. In nucleotides, the CDR3 is TGTGCTAGCAGCTCACAGGGGTCCTACGAGCAGTACTTC.

The rearrangement uses TRBV28 and TRBJ1-6; 8 positions agree with TRBD1. This CDR3 contains 15 residues. J lost 7 bases, V lost 5 bases, and 7 bases had no gene match. CDR1 is MDHEN, CDR2 SYDVKM, per germline. The CDR3 nucleotides are TGTGCCAGCAGTCAAACCGGGACAGGAAATTCACCCCTCCACTTT. Translation: CASSQTGTGNSPLHF.

CDR3 DNA: TGTGCCAGCAGTTTATACTACACGGACTCCAATCAGCCCCAGCATTTT. The encoded protein is CASSLYYTDSNQPQHF. The chain couples TRBV27 to TRBJ1-5; D call uncertain. The germline gives CDR1 MNHEY, CDR2 SMNVEV (reference sequence). This CDR3 has 16 amino acids. The V and J ends lost 1 base and 3 bases respectively, with 13 bases between them.

This clone has a handful of counts. Here the CDR3 reads CASSLVPGLNSPLHF. The DNA of the CDR3 is TGCGCCAGCAGCTTGGTGCCGGGGTTGAATTCACCCCTCCACTTT. The V call is TRBV5-1, the J call TRBJ1-6; D remains unclear. CDR1 SGHRS and CDR2 YFSETQ come from the germline V gene. Trimming pared 0 bases from V and 7 bases from J, leaving 11 bases between. The CDR3 covers 15 residues.

The CDR3 sequence is CASSFQGFWGNSPLHF. DNA of the CDR3: TGTGCCAGCAGTTTTCAGGGGTTTTGGGGGAATTCACCCCTCCACTTT. V usage is TRBV2 and J usage is TRBJ1-6, with a possible D match to TRBD1 (6 bases). The V end was cut by 5 bases, the J end by 7 bases, with 18 bases between. Germline V lookup: CDR1 SNHLY, CDR2 FYNNEI. The CDR3 extends over 16 amino acids.

The rearrangement uses TRBV2 and TRBJ2-7; perhaps TRBD1 as D (5 bases). Germline CDR1 is SNHLY and CDR2 is FYNNEI. The CDR3 is 13 residues long. V lost 5 bases and J lost 0, with 8 bases in between. The CDR3, as DNA: TGTGCCAGCAGTCTACAGGACTCCTACGAGCAGTACTTC. Residues: CASSLQDSYEQYF.